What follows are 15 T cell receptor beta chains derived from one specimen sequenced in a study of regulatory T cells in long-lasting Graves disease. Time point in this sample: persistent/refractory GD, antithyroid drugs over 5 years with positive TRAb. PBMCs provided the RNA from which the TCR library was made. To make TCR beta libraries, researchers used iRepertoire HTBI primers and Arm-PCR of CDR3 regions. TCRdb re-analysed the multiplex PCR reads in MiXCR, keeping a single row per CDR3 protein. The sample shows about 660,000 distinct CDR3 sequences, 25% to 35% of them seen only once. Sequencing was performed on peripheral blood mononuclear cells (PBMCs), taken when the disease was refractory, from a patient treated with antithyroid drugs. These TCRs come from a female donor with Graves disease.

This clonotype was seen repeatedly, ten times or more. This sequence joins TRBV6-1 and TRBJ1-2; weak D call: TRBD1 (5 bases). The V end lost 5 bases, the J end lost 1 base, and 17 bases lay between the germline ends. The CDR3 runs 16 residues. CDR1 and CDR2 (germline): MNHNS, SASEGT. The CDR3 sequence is CASSQVGANHNYGYTF. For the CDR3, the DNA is TGTGCCAGCAGTCAGGTTGGGGCCAACCATAACTATGGCTACACCTTC.

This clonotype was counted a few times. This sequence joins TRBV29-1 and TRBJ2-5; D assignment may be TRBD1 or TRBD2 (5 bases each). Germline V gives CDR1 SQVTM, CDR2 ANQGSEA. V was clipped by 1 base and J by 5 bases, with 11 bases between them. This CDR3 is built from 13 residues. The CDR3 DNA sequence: TGCAGCGTTGAAGGGGGACCTGGGGAGACCCAGTACTTC. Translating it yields CSVEGGPGETQYF.

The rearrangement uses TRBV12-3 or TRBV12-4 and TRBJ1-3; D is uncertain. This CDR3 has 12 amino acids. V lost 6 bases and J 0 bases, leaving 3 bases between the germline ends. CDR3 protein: CASRISGNTIYF. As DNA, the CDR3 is TGTGCCAGCAGGATCTCTGGAAACACCATATATTTT.

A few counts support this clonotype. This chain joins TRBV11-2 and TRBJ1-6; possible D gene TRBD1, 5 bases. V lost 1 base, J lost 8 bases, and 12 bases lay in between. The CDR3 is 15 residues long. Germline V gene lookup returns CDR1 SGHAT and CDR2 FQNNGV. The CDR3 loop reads CASSLAGLLDSPLHF. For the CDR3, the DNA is TGTGCCAGCAGCTTAGCAGGGCTACTAGATTCACCCCTCCACTTT.

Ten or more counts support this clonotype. CDR3 loop: CASSAHRGRAFF. The CDR3 DNA sequence: TGTGCCAGCAGTGCCCACAGGGGAAGGGCTTTCTTT. The rearrangement links TRBV27 to TRBJ1-1, with 7 bases identical to TRBD1. V was clipped by 5 bases and J by 11 bases; unmatched bases: 8. Germline loops: CDR1 MNHEY, CDR2 SMNVEV (reference sequence). The CDR3 spans 12 residues.

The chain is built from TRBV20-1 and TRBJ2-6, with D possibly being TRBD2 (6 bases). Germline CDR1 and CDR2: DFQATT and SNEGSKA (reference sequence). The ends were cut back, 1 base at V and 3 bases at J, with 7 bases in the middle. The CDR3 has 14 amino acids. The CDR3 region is CSARGGGGANVLTF. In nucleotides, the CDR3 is TGCAGTGCTAGAGGGGGAGGTGGGGCCAACGTCCTGACTTTC.

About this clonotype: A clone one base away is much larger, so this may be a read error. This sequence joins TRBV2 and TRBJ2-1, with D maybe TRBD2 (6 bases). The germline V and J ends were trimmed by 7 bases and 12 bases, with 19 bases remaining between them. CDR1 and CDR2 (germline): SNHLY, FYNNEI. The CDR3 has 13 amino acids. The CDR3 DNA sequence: TGTGCCAGCACGTATGTCGGCGGGACTGGGCAGTTCTTC. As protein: CASTYVGGTGQFF.

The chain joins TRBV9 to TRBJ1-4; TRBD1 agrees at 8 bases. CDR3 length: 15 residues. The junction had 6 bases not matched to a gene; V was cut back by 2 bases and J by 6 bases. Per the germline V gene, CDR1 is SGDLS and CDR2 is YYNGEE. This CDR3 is CASSVQGQGYEKLFF. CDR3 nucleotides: TGTGCCAGCAGCGTCCAAGGACAGGGATATGAAAAACTGTTTTTT.

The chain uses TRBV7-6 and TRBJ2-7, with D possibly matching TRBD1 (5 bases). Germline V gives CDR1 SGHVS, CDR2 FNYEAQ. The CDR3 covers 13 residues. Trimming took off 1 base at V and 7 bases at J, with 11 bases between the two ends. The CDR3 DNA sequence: TGTGCCAGCAGCTTAGGGGGCAGTCGGGAGCAGTACTTC. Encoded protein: CASSLGGSREQYF.

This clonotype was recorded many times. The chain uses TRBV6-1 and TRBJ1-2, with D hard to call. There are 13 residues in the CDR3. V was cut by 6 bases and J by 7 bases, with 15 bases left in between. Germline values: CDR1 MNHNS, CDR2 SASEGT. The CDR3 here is CASSLTREVGYTF. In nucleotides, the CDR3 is TGTGCCAGCAGCTTGACGCGGGAGGTTGGCTACACCTTC.

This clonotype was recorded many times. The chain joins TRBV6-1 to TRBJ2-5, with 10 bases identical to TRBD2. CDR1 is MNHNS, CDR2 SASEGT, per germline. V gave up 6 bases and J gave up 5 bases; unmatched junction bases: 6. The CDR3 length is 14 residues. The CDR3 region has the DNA TGTGCCAGCAGCGAACCGGGACTAGCGGAGACCCAGTACTTC. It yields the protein CASSEPGLAETQYF.

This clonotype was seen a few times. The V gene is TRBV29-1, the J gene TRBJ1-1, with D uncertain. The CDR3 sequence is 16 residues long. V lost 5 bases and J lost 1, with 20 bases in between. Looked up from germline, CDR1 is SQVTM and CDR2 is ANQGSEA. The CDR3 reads CSVKPRVSPRNTEAFF. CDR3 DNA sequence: TGCAGCGTTAAACCCCGGGTCAGCCCAAGGAACACTGAAGCTTTCTTT. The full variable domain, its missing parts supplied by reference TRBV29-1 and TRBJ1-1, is SAVISQKPSRDICQRGTSLTIQCQVDSQVTMMFWYRQQPGQSLTLIATANQGSEATYESGFVIDKFPISRPNLTFSTLTVSNMSPEDSSIYLCSVKPRVSPRNTEAFFGQGTRLTVV.

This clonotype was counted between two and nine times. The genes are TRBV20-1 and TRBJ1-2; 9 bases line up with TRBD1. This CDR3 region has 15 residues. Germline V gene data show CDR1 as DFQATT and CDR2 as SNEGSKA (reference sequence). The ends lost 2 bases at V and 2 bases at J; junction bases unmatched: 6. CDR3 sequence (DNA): TGCAGTGCTAGAAATCACGGACAGGGGAACTATGGCTACACCTTC. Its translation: CSARNHGQGNYGYTF.

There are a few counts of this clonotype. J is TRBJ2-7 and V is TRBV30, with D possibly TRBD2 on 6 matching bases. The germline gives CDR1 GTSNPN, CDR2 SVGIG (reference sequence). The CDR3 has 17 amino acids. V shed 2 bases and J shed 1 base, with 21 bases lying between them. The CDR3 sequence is CAWSTPRGTLGSYEQYF. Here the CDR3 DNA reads TGTGCCTGGAGTACGCCTCGGGGGACTCTGGGGTCCTACGAGCAGTACTTC.

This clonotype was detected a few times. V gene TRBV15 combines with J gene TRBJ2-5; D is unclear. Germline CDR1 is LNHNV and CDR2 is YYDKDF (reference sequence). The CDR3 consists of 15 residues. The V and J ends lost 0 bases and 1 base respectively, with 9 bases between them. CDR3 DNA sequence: TGTGCCACCAGCAGAGATCTAAGGTCCCAAGAGACCCAGTACTTC. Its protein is CATSRDLRSQETQYF.